The 10 T cell receptor beta chains presented below share a single source sample, sequenced in a study of blood T cells in healthy people across ages (dated by TCRdb to the mid-2010s). The method was 5' RACE. Reads for this sample came from an Illumina HiSeq 2500. A second PCR of roughly 6 to 11 cycles was run with a J-beta primer mix and a sample-barcoded 5' primer. TCRdb ran its own pipeline on the public reads, namely fastp trimming at Q25 and MiXCR clone calling, and kept in-frame beta chains. Here each entry gathers all rows of one CDR3 protein and keeps the most common genes and DNA. The sample table records 790,000 or so distinct CDR3 sequences; less than 60% of these occur just once. The ten most abundant clones make up 15% to 20% of the sample. The specimen was blood. These receptors all stem from a man at least 80 years old in good health.

The chain has TRBV4-3 and TRBJ2-7; D call uncertain. V lost 0 bases to trimming and J lost 1 base, with 10 bases between them. The CDR3 length is 15 residues. Germline CDR1 is LGHNA and CDR2 is YSLEER. DNA for the CDR3: TGCGCCAGCAGCCAAGATGGGGTAGGGTCCTACGAGCAGTACTTC. It encodes CASSQDGVGSYEQYF.

J is TRBJ2-7 and V is TRBV29-1; 11 bases match TRBD1. Germline V gives CDR1 SQVTM, CDR2 ANQGSEA. The CDR3 contains 14 residues. V lost 3 bases and J lost 6; bases outside the gene matches: 7. CDR3 in amino acids: CSVEEGQGVGEQYF. In DNA form, the CDR3 reads TGCAGCGTTGAGGAGGGACAGGGGGTGGGCGAGCAGTACTTC.

Remarks on this clonotype: The junction departs from germline at one end; a sequencing error may be responsible. The genes are TRBV7-9 and TRBJ2-7; no definite D call. The DNA end lines up better with TRBJ2-5; the J call may be wrong. The CDR3 is made up of 12 amino acids. Germline loops: CDR1 SEHNR, CDR2 FQNEAQ (reference sequence). The CDR3 region is CARSLGRETQYF. CDR3 sequence (DNA): TGTGCCCGCAGCTTAGGTCGCGAGACCCAGTACTTC.

V is TRBV4-1 and J is TRBJ2-1, with D possibly called TRBD1 or TRBD2 (5 bases each). V lost 0 bases and J lost 10, with 10 bases in between. CDR3 length equals 13 residues. Germline CDR1 reads MGHRA; CDR2 reads YSYEKL. The CDR3 reads CASSQDEGLEQFF. The CDR3 nucleotides read TGCGCCAGCAGCCAAGATGAGGGGCTAGAGCAGTTCTTC.

This clonotype was observed a single time. The chain joins TRBV27 to TRBJ2-1; the D call may be TRBD1 or TRBD2 (5 bases each). The CDR3 extends over 16 amino acids. The V gene's germline CDR1 is MNHEY and CDR2 SMNVEV (reference sequence). V was clipped by 0 bases and J by 5 bases, with 14 bases between them. Here the CDR3 DNA reads TGTGCCAGCAGTTTATCCACCGGGACCTATCACAATGAGCAGTTCTTC. Residues: CASSLSTGTYHNEQFF.

The J gene is TRBJ2-1, the V gene TRBV11-2; D is undetermined. The CDR3 extends over 13 amino acids. Germline assignment: CDR1 SGHAT and CDR2 FQNNGV. Trimming pared 0 bases from V and 7 bases from J, leaving 7 bases between. The CDR3 loop is CASSLESINEQFF. The CDR3 nucleotides are TGTGCCAGCAGCTTAGAGTCCATTAATGAGCAGTTCTTC.

The V call is TRBV30, the J call TRBJ2-7, with TRBD2 as a possible D gene (6 bases). In germline, CDR1 is GTSNPN, CDR2 SVGIG (reference sequence). Trimming took off 2 bases at V and 3 bases at J, with 20 bases between the two ends. The length of the CDR3 is 16 residues. The CDR3 sequence is CAWSNPKGSGDYEQYF. CDR3 DNA sequence: TGTGCCTGGAGTAACCCCAAAGGTAGCGGAGACTACGAGCAGTACTTC.

V gene TRBV28 combines with J gene TRBJ2-1; no firm D call. The CDR3 has 14 residues. The V gene lost 3 bases and the J gene lost 5 bases, with 11 bases spanning the gap. The germline CDR1 and CDR2 sequences are MDHEN and SYDVKM. CDR3 bases: TGTGCCAGCAGTTTTCTGGACGCTCACAATGAGCAGTTCTTC. Amino acid sequence: CASSFLDAHNEQFF.

The chain joins TRBV12-3 or TRBV12-4 to TRBJ2-7; no firm D call. Trimming left V 6 bases short and J 7 bases short, with 10 bases between. The CDR3 extends over 11 amino acids. CDR3 DNA: TGTGCCAGCAGCTATGATGGGGAGCAGTACTTC. Its translation is CASSYDGEQYF.

This clonotype has just a few counts. The rearrangement joins TRBV29-1 to TRBJ1-2, with 9 positions matching TRBD1. Trimming took 3 bases from V and 6 from J; bases not matched to a gene: 8. Germline CDR1 is SQVTM and CDR2 is ANQGSEA. The CDR3 length is 14 residues. CDR3 in DNA: TGCAGCGTTGACGTGACAGGGGGAATTAATGGCTACACCTTC. Amino acid sequence: CSVDVTGGINGYTF.